This T cell receptor (beta chain) emerged from a study of blood T cell repertoires in COVID-19. Study as a whole: PBMCs, B-cell-depleted T cells, or T cells provided the cDNA or gDNA that made up the material.

V was trimmed by 2 bases and J by 5 bases, leaving 17 bases between them. Germline CDR1 SGDLS, CDR2 YYNGEE. This CDR3 is built from 15 residues. The count of this clone is one. Original processing methods: Reference gene primer amplification in the assay estimated nucleated cell counts. The method was immunoSEQ multiplex PCR; TCRdb's version includes in-frame clones alone and lacks a portion of them. The V and J calls and clone size were taken over from that table, and D and trimming were inferred from the DNA. Among under 150,000 clones listed, 84% were seen once. The TCR sequence derives from a human donor in a cohort sampled during active COVID-19. The chain recombines TRBV9 with TRBJ2-7; D possibly corresponds to TRBD2 (5 bases). The sequenced sample consisted of peripheral blood. The CDR3 DNA follows: TGTGCCAGCAGCGTGGATGGACCCCGAGGGAACGAGCAGTACTTC. It is translated as CASSVDGPRGNEQYF. The complete variable domain, with remaining parts taken from reference TRBV9 and TRBJ2-7, reads DSGVTQTPKHLITATGQRVTLRCSPRSGDLSVYWYQQSLDQGLQFLIQYYNGEERAKGNILERFSAQQFPDLHSELNLSSLELGDSALYFCASSVDGPRGNEQYFGPGTRLTVT.